These 20 T cell receptor beta chains originate from one sample sequenced in a study of cytomegalovirus exposure and HLA in healthy donors. Use of 60 Vbeta and 13 Jbeta primers characterized the PCR. TCRdb keeps only in-frame clones here, not all; method: immunoSEQ multiplex PCR. Seen here are 130,000 or so clones, roughly four fifths observed once, and the top ten hold under 2%. The sequenced sample consisted of PBMCs. These receptors originate from a female donor in good health and CMV-seropositive.

The CDR3 spells CASSQAPSGTTQQYF. The CDR3 DNA is TGCGCCAGCAGCCAAGCTCCTAGCGGAACTACGCAGCAGTACTTC. The J gene is TRBJ2-7, the V gene TRBV4-1, with TRBD2 matching over 7 bases. Germline V gene sequence: CDR1 MGHRA, CDR2 YSYEKL. The CDR3 has 15 amino acids. V was pared by 1 base and J by 8 bases, with 11 bases of the junction left unmatched.

This clone came up once. The V call is TRBV4-2, the J call TRBJ2-7; 8 nucleotides align to TRBD2. This CDR3 is 14 amino acids long. J was trimmed by 7 bases and V by 0 bases; bases with no gene match: 5. The germline V gene encodes CDR1 LGHNA and CDR2 YNFKEQ. The CDR3 DNA reads TGTGCCAGCAGCCAAGAGACGGGAGGGCGGGAGCAGTACTTC. It translates to CASSQETGGREQYF.

J is TRBJ2-1 and V is TRBV15, with 9 nucleotides matching TRBD1. The CDR3 consists of 15 residues. Germline CDR1 reads LNHNV; CDR2 reads YYDKDF (reference sequence). V dropped 5 bases and J dropped 4; count of bases not matched to a gene: 6. CDR3 DNA: TGTGCCACCAGCCCACGGACAGGGGCTTACAATGAGCAGTTCTTC. It encodes CATSPRTGAYNEQFF.

The J gene is TRBJ2-5, the V gene TRBV7-3, with D tentatively TRBD2 (6 bases). Germline V CDR1 and CDR2: SGHTA, FQGTGA. V was pared by 2 bases and J by 10 bases, with 14 bases between. This CDR3 is built from 13 residues. As DNA, the CDR3 is TGTGCCAGCAGCTTAGCGGGGACCGCCCTCCAGTACTTC. Protein: CASSLAGTALQYF.

The genes are TRBV5-1 and TRBJ2-5, with 10 bases matching TRBD2. Germline CDR1 SGHRS, CDR2 YFSETQ. CDR3 size: 17 residues. V lost 1 base and J lost 4; bases outside the gene matches: 10. The CDR3 loop is CASSLMSSGGLGETQYF. The CDR3 bases are TGCGCCAGCAGCTTGATGTCTAGCGGGGGACTAGGAGAGACCCAGTACTTC.

This sequence joins TRBV5-1 and TRBJ1-3; D gene ambiguous. This CDR3 spans 16 amino acids. From germline, CDR1 is SGHRS and CDR2 YFSETQ. Trimming removed 3 bases at V and 0 bases at J, with 13 bases between. This chain's CDR3 is CASSSSSVDSGNTIYF. The CDR3, as DNA: TGCGCCAGCAGCTCCTCCTCAGTTGACTCTGGAAACACCATATATTTT.

The V call is TRBV5-6, the J call TRBJ2-7; D is perhaps TRBD1 (5 bases). The V and J ends lost 1 base and 6 bases respectively, with 17 bases between them. CDR3 size: 15 residues. Looked up from germline, CDR1 is SGHDT and CDR2 is YYEEEE. CDR3 DNA: TGTGCCAGCAGCTTGTTGCTAGACAGCTCCGGCGAGCAGTACTTC. This translates into CASSLLLDSSGEQYF. The entire variable domain, with the rest obtained from reference TRBV5-6 and TRBJ2-7, is as follows: DAGVTQSPTHLIKTRGQQVTLRCSPKSGHDTVSWYQQALGQGPQFIFQYYEEEERQRGNFPDRFSGHQFPNYSSELNVNALLLGDSALYLCASSLLLDSSGEQYFGPGTRLTVT.

J is TRBJ2-7 and V is TRBV27; D remains unclear. The V gene lost 5 bases and the J gene lost 2 bases, with 13 bases spanning the gap. Germline CDR1 reads MNHEY; CDR2 reads SMNVEV (reference sequence). The CDR3 has 14 residues. This chain's CDR3 is CASSPNIDTYEQYF. The CDR3 DNA is TGTGCCAGCAGTCCGAACATAGACACCTACGAGCAGTACTTC.

This clone was seen a few times. The chain carries TRBV10-3 and TRBJ2-3; D not resolved. V gave up 0 bases and J gave up 5 bases, with 12 bases separating them. This CDR3 spans 15 amino acids. Per the germline V gene, CDR1 is ENHRY and CDR2 is SYGVKD. The CDR3 sequence: CAISESREPGDTQYF. The CDR3 DNA follows: TGTGCCATCAGTGAGTCTCGAGAGCCGGGAGATACGCAGTATTTT.

The chain has TRBV6-5 and TRBJ2-3; D is undetermined. Per the germline V gene, CDR1 is MNHEY and CDR2 is SVGAGI. V gave up 3 bases and J gave up 0 bases, with 10 bases separating them. The CDR3 spans 15 residues. CDR3 DNA sequence: TGTGCCAGCAGTTATAGTCTTTTTAGCACAGATACGCAGTATTTT. Translated: CASSYSLFSTDTQYF.

The rearrangement joins TRBV6-1 to TRBJ2-2; D is unclear. Germline lookup yields CDR1 MNHNS and CDR2 SASEGT. The CDR3 totals 18 residues. The V end was cut by 1 base, the J end by 0 bases, with 15 bases between. The CDR3 sequence: CASSEVLGGAANTGELFF. CDR3 nucleotides: TGTGCCAGCAGTGAAGTTCTTGGCGGAGCTGCGAACACCGGGGAGCTGTTTTTT.

The chain combines TRBV5-1 with TRBJ2-1; 7 nucleotides line up with TRBD1. Germline V CDR1 and CDR2: SGHRS, YFSETQ. V lost 6 bases and J lost 6; bases outside the gene matches: 9. The CDR3 has 14 amino acids. The CDR3 loop is CASNRGQELNEQFF. CDR3 sequence (DNA): TGCGCCAGCAACCGCGGACAGGAACTCAATGAGCAGTTCTTC.

The J gene is TRBJ2-1, the V gene TRBV9; 7 bases map to TRBD2. The CDR3 spans 14 residues. Germline trimming cut 4 bases from V and 5 bases from J; bases unmatched to any gene: 6. Germline V lookup: CDR1 SGDLS, CDR2 YYNGEE. CDR3 amino acids: CASSNLLADNEQFF. The CDR3 region has the DNA TGTGCCAGCAGCAACCTCCTAGCGGACAATGAGCAGTTCTTC.

The V and J genes are TRBV18 and TRBJ2-7; D is perhaps TRBD1 (6 bases). CDR3 length: 14 amino acids. Trimming took 3 bases from V and 0 from J, leaving 9 bases between them. Germline V CDR1 and CDR2: KGHSH, LQKENI. For the CDR3, the DNA is TGTGCCAGCTCACCTAGGGACAACTCCTACGAGCAGTACTTC. Translated, it gives CASSPRDNSYEQYF.

The genes are TRBV28 and TRBJ2-1; 8 bases map to TRBD1. The CDR3 is 14 amino acids. The trim removed 6 bases at V and 6 bases at J, leaving 7 bases unmatched. Germline V CDR1 and CDR2: MDHEN, SYDVKM. CDR3 region: CASRPGGAFNEQFF. DNA of the CDR3: TGTGCCAGCAGACCAGGGGGCGCGTTCAATGAGCAGTTCTTC. Using reference TRBV28 and TRBJ2-1 for the parts outside the CDR3, the full variable domain is DVKVTQSSRYLVKRTGEKVFLECVQDMDHENMFWYRQDPGLGLRLIYFSYDVKMKEKGDIPEGYSVSREKKERFSLILESASTNQTSMYLCASRPGGAFNEQFFGPGTRLTVL.

The chain is built from TRBV2 and TRBJ1-4, with 10 bases fitting TRBD1. This CDR3 comprises 16 residues. Looked up from germline, CDR1 is SNHLY and CDR2 is FYNNEI. V shed 5 bases and J 8 bases; nucleotides not matched to a gene: 11. Written as DNA, the CDR3 is TGTGCCAGCAGTCGGTATGTGGGGACAGGGGACGAAAAACTGTTTTTT. Translated, it gives CASSRYVGTGDEKLFF.

The J gene is TRBJ2-1, the V gene TRBV13; D possibly corresponds to TRBD1 (5 bases). The CDR3 covers 12 residues. The V and J ends lost 5 bases and 5 bases respectively, with 7 bases between them. CDR1 PRHDT and CDR2 FYEKMQ come from the germline V gene (reference sequence). CDR3 sequence: CASSRRDNEQFF. CDR3 bases: TGTGCCAGCAGCCGCAGGGACAATGAGCAGTTCTTC. Looking up the rest from reference TRBV13 and TRBJ2-1 gives the full variable domain: AAGVIQSPRHLIKEKRETATLKCYPIPRHDTVYWYQQGPGQDPQFLISFYEKMQSDKGSIPDRFSAQQFSDYHSELNMSSLELGDSALYFCASSRRDNEQFFGPGTRLTVL.

The chain links TRBV5-1 to TRBJ2-2; TRBD2 matches at 14 bases. The CDR3 spans 17 residues. The germline gives CDR1 SGHRS, CDR2 YFSETQ. Trimming cost V 3 bases and J 6 bases; bases outside gene matches: 7. CDR3: CASSSRLAGGPAGELFF. The CDR3 DNA is TGCGCCAGCAGCTCGCGACTAGCGGGAGGGCCCGCCGGGGAGCTGTTTTTT. Full variable domain (missing parts from reference TRBV5-1 and TRBJ2-2): KAGVTQTPRYLIKTRGQQVTLSCSPISGHRSVSWYQQTPGQGLQFLFEYFSETQRNKGNFPGRFSGRQFSNSRSEMNVSTLELGDSALYLCASSSRLAGGPAGELFFGEGSRLTVL.

This clone was seen a few times. The rearrangement joins TRBV11-2 to TRBJ1-5; D possibly corresponds to TRBD1 (6 bases). V was shortened by 0 bases and J by 6 bases, with 12 bases between the two germline ends. This CDR3 comprises 15 residues. The germline gives CDR1 SGHAT, CDR2 FQNNGV. The CDR3 DNA reads as TGTGCCAGCAGCTTAGAGGTTGGGGACACTCAGCCCCAGCATTTT. Amino acid sequence: CASSLEVGDTQPQHF.

A few counts support this clone. This chain connects TRBV5-1 to TRBJ2-2, with 9 bases identical to TRBD2. V dropped 3 bases and J dropped 4; count of bases not matched to a gene: 19. The CDR3 has 20 residues. The germline V gene encodes CDR1 SGHRS and CDR2 YFSETQ. CDR3 loop: CASSYRPFEGGRASTGELFF. CDR3 DNA: TGCGCCAGCAGCTACAGACCTTTCGAGGGCGGGAGGGCATCCACCGGGGAGCTGTTTTTT.